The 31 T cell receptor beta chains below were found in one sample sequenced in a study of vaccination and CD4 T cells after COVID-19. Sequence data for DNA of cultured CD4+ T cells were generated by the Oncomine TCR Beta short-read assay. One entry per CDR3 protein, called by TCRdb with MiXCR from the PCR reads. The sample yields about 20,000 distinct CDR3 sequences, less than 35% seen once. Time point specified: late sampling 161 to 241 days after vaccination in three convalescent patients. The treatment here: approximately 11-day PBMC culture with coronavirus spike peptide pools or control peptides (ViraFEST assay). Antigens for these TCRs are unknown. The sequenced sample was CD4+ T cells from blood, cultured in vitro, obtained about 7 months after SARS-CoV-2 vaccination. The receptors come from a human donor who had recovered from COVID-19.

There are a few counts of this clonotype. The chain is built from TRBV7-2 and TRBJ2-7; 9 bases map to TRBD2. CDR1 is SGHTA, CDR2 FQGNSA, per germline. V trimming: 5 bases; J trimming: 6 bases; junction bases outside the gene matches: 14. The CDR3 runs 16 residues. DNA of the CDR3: TGTGCCAGCAGCCCGCTTAGCGGGAGAGTAAGCTCCGAGCAGTACTTC. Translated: CASSPLSGRVSSEQYF.

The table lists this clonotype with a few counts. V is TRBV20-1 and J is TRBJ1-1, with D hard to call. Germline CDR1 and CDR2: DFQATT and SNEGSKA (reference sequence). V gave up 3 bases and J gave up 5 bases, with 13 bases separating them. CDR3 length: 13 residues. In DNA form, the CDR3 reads TGCAGTGCTAGGCGAGATTGGGGAACTGAAGCTTTCTTT. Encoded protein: CSARRDWGTEAFF.

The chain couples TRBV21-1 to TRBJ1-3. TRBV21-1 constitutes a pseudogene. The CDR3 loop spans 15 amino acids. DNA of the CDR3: TGTGCCAGCAGCAAAGTTGGGCCAATCCCGCACACCATATATTTT. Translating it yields CASSKVGPIPHTIYF.

The CDR3 sequence is CAISDGGAETQYF. As DNA, the CDR3 is TGTGCCATCAGTGACGGTGGGGCAGAGACCCAGTACTTC. This chain links TRBV10-3 with TRBJ2-5, with D perhaps TRBD1 (5 bases). CDR1 ENHRY and CDR2 SYGVKD come from the germline V gene. This CDR3 is 13 amino acids long. Trimming stripped 3 bases from V and 4 bases from J, with 9 bases between.

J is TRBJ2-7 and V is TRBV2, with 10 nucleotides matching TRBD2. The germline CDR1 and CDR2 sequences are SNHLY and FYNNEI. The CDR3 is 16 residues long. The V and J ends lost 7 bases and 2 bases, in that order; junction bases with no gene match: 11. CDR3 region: CASIPQTSGLTYEQYF. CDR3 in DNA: TGTGCCAGCATCCCTCAGACTAGCGGGTTAACCTACGAGCAGTACTTC. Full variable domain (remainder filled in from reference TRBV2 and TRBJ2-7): EPEVTQTPSHQVTQMGQEVILRCVPISNHLYFYWYRQILGQKVEFLVSFYNNEISEKSEIFDDQFSVERPDGSNFTLKIRSTKLEDSAMYFCASIPQTSGLTYEQYFGPGTRLTVT.

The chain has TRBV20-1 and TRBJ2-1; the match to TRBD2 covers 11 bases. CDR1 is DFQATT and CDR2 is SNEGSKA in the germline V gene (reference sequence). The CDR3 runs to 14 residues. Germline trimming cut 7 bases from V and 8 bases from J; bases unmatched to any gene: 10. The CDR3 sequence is CSGGTSGVGDEQFF. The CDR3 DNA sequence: TGCAGTGGCGGGACTAGCGGAGTCGGGGATGAGCAGTTCTTC.

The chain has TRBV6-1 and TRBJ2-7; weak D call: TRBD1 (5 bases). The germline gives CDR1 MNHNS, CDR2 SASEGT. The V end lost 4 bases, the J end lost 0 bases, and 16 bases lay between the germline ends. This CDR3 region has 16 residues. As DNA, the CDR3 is TGTGCCAGCAGTGTTAATAGGACATTAAACTCCTACGAGCAGTACTTC. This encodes CASSVNRTLNSYEQYF.

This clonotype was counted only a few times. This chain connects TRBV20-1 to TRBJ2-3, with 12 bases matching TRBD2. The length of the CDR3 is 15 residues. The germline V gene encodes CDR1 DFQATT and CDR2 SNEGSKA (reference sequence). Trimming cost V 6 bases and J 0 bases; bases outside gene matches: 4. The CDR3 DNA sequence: TGCAGTGCCCAAGGGACTAGCGGGAGCACAGATACGCAGTATTTT. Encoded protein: CSAQGTSGSTDTQYF.

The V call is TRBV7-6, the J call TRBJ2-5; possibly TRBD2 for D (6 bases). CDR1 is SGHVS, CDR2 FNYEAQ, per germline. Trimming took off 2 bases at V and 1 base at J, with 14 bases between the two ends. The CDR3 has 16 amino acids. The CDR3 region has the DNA TGTGCCAGCAGCTTAATCGGCGGGACGGCCCAAGAGACCCAGTACTTC. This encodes CASSLIGGTAQETQYF.

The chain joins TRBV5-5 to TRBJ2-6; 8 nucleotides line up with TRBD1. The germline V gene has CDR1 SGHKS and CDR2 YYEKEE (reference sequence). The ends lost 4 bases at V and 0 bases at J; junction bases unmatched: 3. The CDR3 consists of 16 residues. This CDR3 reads CASSRQGNSGANVLTF. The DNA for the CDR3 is TGTGCCAGCAGCCGACAGGGGAACTCTGGGGCCAACGTCCTGACTTTC.

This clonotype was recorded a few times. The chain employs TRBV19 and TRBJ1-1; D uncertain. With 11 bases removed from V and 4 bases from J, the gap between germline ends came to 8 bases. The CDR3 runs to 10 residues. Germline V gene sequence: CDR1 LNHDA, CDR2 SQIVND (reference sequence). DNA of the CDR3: TGTGCCCATTTCGGCACTGAAGCTTTCTTT. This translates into CAHFGTEAFF.

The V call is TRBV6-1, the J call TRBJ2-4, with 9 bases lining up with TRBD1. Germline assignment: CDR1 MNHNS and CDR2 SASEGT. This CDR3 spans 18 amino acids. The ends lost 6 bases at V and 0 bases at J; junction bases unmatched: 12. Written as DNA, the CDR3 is TGTGCCAGCAGGGGGACAGGGTTGTGGGAACTAGCCAAAAACATTCAGTACTTC. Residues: CASRGTGLWELAKNIQYF.

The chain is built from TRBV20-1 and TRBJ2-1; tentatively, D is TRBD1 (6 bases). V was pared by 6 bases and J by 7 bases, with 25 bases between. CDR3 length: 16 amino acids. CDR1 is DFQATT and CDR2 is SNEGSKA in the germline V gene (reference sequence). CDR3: CSATRHRVPGVNEQFF. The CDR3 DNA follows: TGCAGTGCCACCCGTCACAGGGTCCCAGGGGTGAATGAGCAGTTCTTC.

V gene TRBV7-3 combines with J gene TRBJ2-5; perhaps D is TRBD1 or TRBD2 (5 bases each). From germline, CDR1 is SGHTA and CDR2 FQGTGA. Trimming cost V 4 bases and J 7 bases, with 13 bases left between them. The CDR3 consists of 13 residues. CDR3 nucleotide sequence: TGTGCCAGCAGCTGGGACGGGTCGCGGACCCAGTACTTC. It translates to CASSWDGSRTQYF.

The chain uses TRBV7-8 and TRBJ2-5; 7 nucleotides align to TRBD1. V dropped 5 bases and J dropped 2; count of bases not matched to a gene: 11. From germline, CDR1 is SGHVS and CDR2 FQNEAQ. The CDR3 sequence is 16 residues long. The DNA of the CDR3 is TGTGCCAGCAGCGTTTATACCGGGACAGCACAAGAGACCCAGTACTTC. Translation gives CASSVYTGTAQETQYF.

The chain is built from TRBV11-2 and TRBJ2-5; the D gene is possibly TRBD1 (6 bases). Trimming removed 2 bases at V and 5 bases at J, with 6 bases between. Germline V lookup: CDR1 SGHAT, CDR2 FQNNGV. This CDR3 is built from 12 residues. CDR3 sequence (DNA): TGTGCCAGCAGCTTAAGGGGGGAGACCCAGTACTTC. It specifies CASSLRGETQYF.

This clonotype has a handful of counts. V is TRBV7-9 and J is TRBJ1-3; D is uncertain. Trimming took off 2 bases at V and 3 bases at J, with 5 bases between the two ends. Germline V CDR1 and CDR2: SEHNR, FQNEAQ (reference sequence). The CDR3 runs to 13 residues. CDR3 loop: CASSLSGGNTIYF. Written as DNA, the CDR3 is TGTGCCAGCAGCTTAAGCGGTGGAAACACCATATATTTT.

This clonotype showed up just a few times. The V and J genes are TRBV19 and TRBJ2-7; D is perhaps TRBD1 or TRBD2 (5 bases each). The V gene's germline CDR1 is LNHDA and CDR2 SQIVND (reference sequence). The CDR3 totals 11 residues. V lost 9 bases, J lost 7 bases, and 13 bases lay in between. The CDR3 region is CASDEGREQYF. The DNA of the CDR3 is TGTGCCAGCGATGAGGGGCGAGAGCAGTACTTC. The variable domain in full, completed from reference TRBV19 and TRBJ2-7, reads DGGITQSPKYLFRKEGQNVTLSCEQNLNHDAMYWYRQDPGQGLRLIYYSQIVNDFQKGDIAEGYSVSREKKESFPLTVTSAQKNPTAFYLCASDEGREQYFGPGTRLTVT.

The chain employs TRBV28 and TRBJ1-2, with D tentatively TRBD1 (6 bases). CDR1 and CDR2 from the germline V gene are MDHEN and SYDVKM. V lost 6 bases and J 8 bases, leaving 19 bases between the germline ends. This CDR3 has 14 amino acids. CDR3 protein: CASRRRLQGNGYTF. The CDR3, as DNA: TGTGCCAGCAGACGGCGCTTACAGGGTAACGGCTACACCTTC.

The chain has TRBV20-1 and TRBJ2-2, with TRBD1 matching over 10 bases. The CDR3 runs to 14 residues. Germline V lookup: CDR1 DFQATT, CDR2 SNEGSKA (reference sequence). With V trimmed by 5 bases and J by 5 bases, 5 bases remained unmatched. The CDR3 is CSAETGGFTGELFF. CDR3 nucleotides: TGCAGTGCTGAGACAGGGGGCTTTACCGGGGAGCTGTTTTTT.

CDR3 DNA: TGTGCCAGCACCCCCCGGGGCTATGGCTACACCTTC. Protein: CASTPRGYGYTF. The chain couples TRBV28 to TRBJ1-2; D gene ambiguous. The CDR3 sequence is 12 residues long. V lost 7 bases and J lost 4, with 10 bases in between. Germline-derived CDR1 and CDR2 are MDHEN and SYDVKM.

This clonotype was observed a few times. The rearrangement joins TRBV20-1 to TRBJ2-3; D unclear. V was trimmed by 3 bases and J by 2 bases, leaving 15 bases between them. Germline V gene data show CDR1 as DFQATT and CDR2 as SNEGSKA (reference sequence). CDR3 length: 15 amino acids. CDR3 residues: CSASNPRRNTDTQYF. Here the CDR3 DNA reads TGCAGTGCTAGTAATCCCCGGAGAAACACAGATACGCAGTATTTT.

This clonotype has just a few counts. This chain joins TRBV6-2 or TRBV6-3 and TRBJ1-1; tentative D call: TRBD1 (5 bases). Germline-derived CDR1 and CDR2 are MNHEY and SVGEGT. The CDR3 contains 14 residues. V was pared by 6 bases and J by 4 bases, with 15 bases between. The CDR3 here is CASSWGRSGTEAFF. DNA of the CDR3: TGTGCCAGCAGCTGGGGACGTTCCGGCACTGAAGCTTTCTTT.

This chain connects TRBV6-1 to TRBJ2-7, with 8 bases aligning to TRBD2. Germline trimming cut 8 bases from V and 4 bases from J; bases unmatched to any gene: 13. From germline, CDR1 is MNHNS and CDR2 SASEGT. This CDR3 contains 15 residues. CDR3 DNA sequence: TGTGCCAGCCATCCTCTGCGGGAGGTGCGGTACGAGCAGTACTTC. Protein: CASHPLREVRYEQYF.

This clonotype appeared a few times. This CDR3 is CASSKSDTQYF. The CDR3 bases are TGTGCCAGCAGCAAGTCAGATACGCAGTATTTT. The chain carries TRBV6-1 and TRBJ2-3, with unresolved D. Trimming shortened V by 6 bases and J by 4 bases, and 5 bases separated the two germline ends. The length of the CDR3 is 11 residues. Germline V gives CDR1 MNHNS, CDR2 SASEGT.

DNA of the CDR3: TGTGCCAGCTCACCGTACAGAGGGTCCTACGAGCAGTACTTC. This codes for CASSPYRGSYEQYF. The chain uses TRBV18 and TRBJ2-7; tentatively, D is TRBD2 (5 bases). The CDR3 is made up of 14 amino acids. Germline V CDR1 and CDR2: KGHSH, LQKENI. The V and J ends lost 3 bases and 1 base respectively, with 10 bases between them.

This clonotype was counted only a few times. The CDR3 here is CASSLARVRDSPLHF. In nucleotides, the CDR3 is TGTGCCAGCAGCTTGGCCCGGGTGAGGGATTCACCCCTCCACTTT. V usage is TRBV7-9 and J usage is TRBJ1-6; D is uncertain. CDR1 is SEHNR and CDR2 is FQNEAQ in the germline V gene (reference sequence). Trimming pared 3 bases from V and 8 bases from J, leaving 14 bases between. This CDR3 is built from 15 residues.

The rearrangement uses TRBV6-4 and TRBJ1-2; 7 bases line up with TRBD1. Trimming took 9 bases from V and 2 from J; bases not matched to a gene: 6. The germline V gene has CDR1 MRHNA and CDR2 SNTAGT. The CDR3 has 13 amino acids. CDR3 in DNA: TGTGCCAGAAAAAAGACAGGGAACTATGGCTACACCTTC. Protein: CARKKTGNYGYTF.

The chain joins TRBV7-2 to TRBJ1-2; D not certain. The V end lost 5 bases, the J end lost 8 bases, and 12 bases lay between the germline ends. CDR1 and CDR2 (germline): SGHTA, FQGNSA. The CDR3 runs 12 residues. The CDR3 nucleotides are TGTGCCAGCAGCCCCGTCTTTTGGGGCTACACCTTC. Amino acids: CASSPVFWGYTF.

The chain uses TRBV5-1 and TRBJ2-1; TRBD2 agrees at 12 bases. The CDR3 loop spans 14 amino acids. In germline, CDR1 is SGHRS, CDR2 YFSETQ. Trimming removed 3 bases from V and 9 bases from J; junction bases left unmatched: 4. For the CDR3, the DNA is TGCGCCAGCAGCTCGTCTAGCGGGAGGGTTGAGCAGTTCTTC. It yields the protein CASSSSSGRVEQFF.

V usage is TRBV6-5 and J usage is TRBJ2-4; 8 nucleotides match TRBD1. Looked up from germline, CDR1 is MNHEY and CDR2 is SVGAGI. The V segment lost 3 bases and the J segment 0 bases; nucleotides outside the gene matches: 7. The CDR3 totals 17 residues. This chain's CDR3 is CASSYHRQGLAKNIQYF. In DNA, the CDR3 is TGTGCCAGCAGTTATCATCGACAGGGGCTAGCCAAAAACATTCAGTACTTC.